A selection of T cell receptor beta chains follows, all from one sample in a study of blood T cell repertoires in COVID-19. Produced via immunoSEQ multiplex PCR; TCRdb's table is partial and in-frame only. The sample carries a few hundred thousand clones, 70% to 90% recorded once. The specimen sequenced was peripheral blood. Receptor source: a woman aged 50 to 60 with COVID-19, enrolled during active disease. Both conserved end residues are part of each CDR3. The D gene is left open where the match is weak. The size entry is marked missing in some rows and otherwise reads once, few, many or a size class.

CASSQIQARGTEAFF	TGTGCCAGCAGTCAAATACAAGCCCGGGGCACTGAAGCTTTCTTT	.	TRBV9	TRBJ1-1	.
CASSLDRGGRAQERYTQYF	TGTGCCAGCAGCTTAGACCGGGGTGGGAGGGCACAAGAGCGGTATACGCAGTATTTT	TRBD2	TRBV5-6	TRBJ2-3	.
CASSLGGQGGSPLHF	TGTGCCAGCAGCTTAGGGGGACAGGGTGGTTCACCCCTCCACTTT	TRBD1	TRBV7-9	TRBJ1-6	few
CASNPTGGALNEQFF	TGTGCCAGTAACCCAACAGGGGGTGCGCTTAATGAGCAGTTCTTC	TRBD1	TRBV19	TRBJ2-1	once
CASSSGGQGYNEQFF	TGTGCCAGCAGCTCCGGGGGACAGGGTTACAATGAGCAGTTCTTC	TRBD1	TRBV7-2	TRBJ2-1	.
CASSLLGDEQYF	TGTGCCAGCAGTTTATTAGGGGACGAGCAGTACTTC	.	TRBV28	TRBJ2-7	.
CASSRRLGPWDYEQYF	TGTGCCAGCAGCCGCCGGTTGGGGCCCTGGGACTACGAGCAGTACTTC	.	TRBV21-1	TRBJ2-7	once
CASSPTWSGSPYEQYF	TGTGCCAGCAGCCCTACCTGGAGCGGGAGTCCCTACGAGCAGTACTTC	TRBD2	TRBV11-3	TRBJ2-7	.
CASSPPSWRNEQFF	TGTGCCAGCTCACCACCGTCCTGGAGAAATGAGCAGTTCTTC	.	TRBV18	TRBJ2-1	.
CSASGQGASYEQYF	TGCAGTGCTAGTGGACAGGGGGCCTCCTACGAGCAGTACTTC	TRBD1	TRBV20-1	TRBJ2-7	.
CASSPYLGANYGYTF	TGTGCCAGCAGCCCCTACTTAGGGGCTAACTATGGCTACACCTTC	.	TRBV5-4	TRBJ1-2	.
CASSFYGTGRLVSNQPQHF	TGTGCCAGCAGCTTTTACGGGACAGGAAGATTAGTTAGCAATCAGCCCCAGCATTTT	TRBD1	TRBV6-2/TRBV6-3	TRBJ1-5	.
CASTDRGDTQYF	TGTGCCAGCACCGACAGGGGCGATACGCAGTATTTT	TRBD1	TRBV28	TRBJ2-3	.
CASSWTGMNTEAFF	TGCGCCAGCAGCTGGACAGGGATGAACACTGAAGCTTTCTTT	TRBD1	TRBV5-1	TRBJ1-1	.
CASSRTRGGQETQYF	TGCGCCAGCAGCAGGACCCGTGGAGGGCAAGAGACCCAGTACTTC	.	TRBV5-1	TRBJ2-5	.
CASSLAGVGEQYF	TGTGCCAGCAGCTTAGCAGGGGTTGGGGAGCAGTACTTC	.	TRBV7-8	TRBJ2-7	.
CASSEADRGYGYTF	TGTGCCAGCAGTGAAGCCGACAGGGGTTATGGCTACACCTTC	TRBD1	TRBV6-1	TRBJ1-2	.
CASSPQTGYGYTF	TGTGCCAGCAGCCCCCAGACCGGGTATGGCTACACCTTC	.	TRBV9	TRBJ1-2	.
CAWSVSLEKLFF	TGTGCCTGGAGTGTTTCCCTTGAAAAACTGTTTTTT	.	TRBV30	TRBJ1-4	.
CASSSNTVRNTEAFF	TGTGCCAGCAGCTCCAACACAGTCCGGAACACTGAAGCTTTCTTT	.	TRBV7-2	TRBJ1-1	.
CAWSLHTEAFF	TGTGCCTGGAGCCTACACACTGAAGCTTTCTTT	.	TRBV30	TRBJ1-1	.
CAWSVTHLAKNIQYF	TGTGCCTGGAGTGTTACACACCTAGCCAAAAACATTCAGTACTTC	.	TRBV30	TRBJ2-4	.
CASSLSGSVFGYTF	TGTGCCAGCAGCTTGTCAGGGTCCGTTTTTGGCTACACCTTC	.	TRBV5-8	TRBJ1-2	.
CASSIFSRDTQYF	TGTGCCAGTAGTATCTTCTCCAGGGATACGCAGTATTTT	.	TRBV19	TRBJ2-3	.
CASSLVRGMNTEAFF	TGTGCCAGCAGCTTAGTTCGGGGGATGAACACTGAAGCTTTCTTT	.	TRBV11-2	TRBJ1-1	.
CASSIIGKLAGYEQYF	TGTGCCAGCAGCATTATAGGTAAACTAGCGGGTTACGAGCAGTACTTC	TRBD2	TRBV27	TRBJ2-7	.
CASSRAGTSYNEQFF	TGCGCCAGCAGCCGAGCGGGTACGTCCTACAATGAGCAGTTCTTC	.	TRBV5-1	TRBJ2-1	.
CASSAYRGSHQETQYF	TGTGCCAGCAGCGCCTACAGGGGTTCGCACCAAGAGACCCAGTACTTC	TRBD1	TRBV11-2	TRBJ2-5	.
CASRTRDRVGEKLFF	TGTGCCAGCAGAACCAGGGATCGGGTGGGTGAAAAACTGTTTTTT	.	TRBV2	TRBJ1-4	.
CASSQEGADEQFF	TGTGCCAGCAGCCAAGAGGGGGCAGATGAGCAGTTCTTC	.	TRBV4-2	TRBJ2-1	.
CASSLFGDPSTDTQYF	TGCGCCAGCAGCTTGTTTGGAGACCCTAGCACAGATACGCAGTATTTT	.	TRBV5-1	TRBJ2-3	.
CASSELSRTNYGYTF	TGTGCCAGCAGCGAGCTATCTAGGACTAACTATGGCTACACCTTC	.	TRBV13	TRBJ1-2	once
CASSATSGSHDLGEQYF	TGTGCCAGCAGTGCGACTAGCGGGAGCCACGATTTGGGGGAGCAGTACTTC	TRBD2	TRBV28	TRBJ2-7	.
CASSLREGDQPQHF	TGTGCCAGCAGCCTCAGGGAGGGGGATCAGCCCCAGCATTTT	.	TRBV6-5	TRBJ1-5	.
CASRTGTDPDEQFF	TGTGCCAGTAGAACCGGGACAGATCCCGATGAGCAGTTCTTC	TRBD1	TRBV19	TRBJ2-1	.
CASSQEGLASTDTQYF	TGTGCCAGCAGCCAAGAAGGGCTAGCGAGCACAGATACGCAGTATTTT	.	TRBV3-1/TRBV3-2	TRBJ2-3	.
CASSPRGYEQYF	TGTGCCAGCAGCCCCAGGGGGTACGAGCAGTACTTC	TRBD1	TRBV11-2	TRBJ2-7	.
CASSRGLTTSAEQFF	TGCGCCAGCAGCCGGGGACTGACGACGTCAGCAGAGCAGTTCTTC	.	TRBV5-1	TRBJ2-1	.
CAWSPMTGGNYGYTF	TGTGCCTGGAGTCCTATGACAGGGGGCAACTATGGCTACACCTTC	TRBD1	TRBV30	TRBJ1-2	.
CASSRGQGGRSEQYF	TGTGCCAGCAGCCGTGGACAGGGTGGTCGCTCGGAGCAGTACTTC	TRBD1	TRBV3-1/TRBV3-2	TRBJ2-7	.
CASSGWRGTEAFF	TGTGCCAGTAGTGGATGGAGGGGCACTGAAGCTTTCTTT	.	TRBV19	TRBJ1-1	.
CASTGQGVRGAFF	TGTGCCAGCACTGGACAGGGGGTAAGGGGAGCTTTCTTT	TRBD1	TRBV28	TRBJ1-1	.
CASSGTGGNQPQHF	TGTGCCAGCAGCGGGACGGGGGGCAATCAGCCCCAGCATTTT	.	TRBV11-2	TRBJ1-5	.
CASSEGRLGLGDTQYF	TGTGCCAGCAGTGAAGGGAGGCTGGGGCTGGGAGATACGCAGTATTTT	.	TRBV25-1	TRBJ2-3	.
CASSESARNTEAFF	TGTGCCAGCAGTGAATCTGCCAGGAACACTGAAGCTTTCTTT	.	TRBV2	TRBJ1-1	.
CSASGGLAGRNEQFF	TGCAGTGCTAGTGGGGGACTAGCGGGTAGAAATGAGCAGTTCTTC	TRBD2	TRBV20-1	TRBJ2-1	.
CARVTGTTGELFF	TGTGCCAGGGTAACAGGGACCACCGGGGAGCTGTTTTTT	.	TRBV7-2	TRBJ2-2	.
CASSLLQGNTEAFF	TGCGCCAGCAGCTTATTACAGGGGAACACTGAAGCTTTCTTT	.	TRBV5-1	TRBJ1-1	.
CASSPRTDQNTEAFF	TGCGCCAGCAGCCCCCGGACAGACCAGAACACTGAAGCTTTCTTT	.	TRBV5-1	TRBJ1-1	.
CASGLGQGINEQFF	TGTGCTAGTGGTTTGGGCCAGGGGATCAATGAGCAGTTCTTC	.	TRBV12-5	TRBJ2-1	few
CASSLAYTTDTQYF	TGTGCCAGCAGCCTAGCATATACCACAGATACGCAGTATTTT	.	TRBV6-5	TRBJ2-3	.
CASSLRLAGVISNEQFF	TGTGCCAGCAGCTTAAGACTAGCGGGAGTTATTAGCAATGAGCAGTTCTTC	TRBD2	TRBV7-3	TRBJ2-1	.
CASSKQGAGNTEAFF	TGTGCCAGTAGTAAACAGGGGGCGGGGAACACTGAAGCTTTCTTT	TRBD1	TRBV19	TRBJ1-1	.